This TCR beta chain derives from a study of identical twins. Remarks on this clonotype: The antigen remains unidentified.

Notes on the study in general: While abundant cord blood beta clonotypes carried fewer insertions, memory repertoires showed no such pattern.

The CDR3 has 17 amino acids. The V gene end was trimmed by 1 base and the J gene end by 5 bases; junction bases not matched to a gene: 12. Germline V gene data show CDR1 as LGHNA and CDR2 as YSLEER. Each CDR3 protein is one row after TCRdb ran MiXCR on the 5' RACE reads. Of about 570,000 distinct CDR3 sequences in the sample, 9.5% to 10% are singletons; the top ten hold roughly 3%. A further study also used this sample, focusing on yellow fever vaccine responses in identical twins.

The specimen was PBMCs. The chain combines TRBV4-3 with TRBJ2-7; 9 bases fit TRBD2. The TCR sequence derives from a woman between 18 and 29 years old in good health. CDR3 bases: TGCGCCAGCAGCCAAGTCGTTTTTAGCGGGAGAATGGACGAGCAGTACTTC. Protein product: CASSQVVFSGRMDEQYF.